Listed below are T cell receptor beta chains from one sample, sequenced in a study of a mutant IDH1 vaccine in newly diagnosed glioma. These TCRs are of unknown antigen specificity. TCRdb keeps only in-frame clones here, not all; method: immunoSEQ multiplex PCR. The data show tens of thousands of clones, around four fifths seen once. The source material was PBMCs, sampled from a glioma patient whose treatment included an IDH1 peptide vaccine. All receptors derive from a man aged 25-45 years with glioma. Both conserved end residues are part of each CDR3. The D gene is left open where the match is weak. Size is stated for part of the rows, as once, few or many counts, or as a class when the clone is expanded.

j_gene: TRBJ2-2; v_gene: TRBV9; abundance: NA; d_gene: NA; len: 15; CDR3aa: CASGIDQANTGELFF; CDR3nt: TGTGCCAGCGGTATTGATCAGGCGAACACCGGGGAGCTGTTTTTT
j_gene: TRBJ2-2; v_gene: TRBV19; abundance: NA; d_gene: NA; len: 16; CDR3aa: CASSWIDSRDTGELFF; CDR3nt: TGTGCCAGTAGTTGGATTGACAGTAGAGACACCGGGGAGCTGTTTTTT
j_gene: TRBJ2-7; v_gene: TRBV6-1; abundance: once; d_gene: NA; len: 16; CDR3aa: CASSELVAGEGGEQYF; CDR3nt: TGTGCCAGCAGTGAATTGGTGGCAGGGGAAGGAGGCGAGCAGTACTTC
j_gene: TRBJ2-2; v_gene: TRBV2; abundance: once; d_gene: TRBD2; len: 15; CDR3aa: CASSEGGAGTGELFF; CDR3nt: TGTGCCAGCAGTGAGGGAGGGGCCGGGACCGGGGAGCTGTTTTTT
j_gene: TRBJ1-5; v_gene: TRBV7-9; abundance: NA; d_gene: NA; len: 14; CDR3aa: CASSFSGNNQPQHF; CDR3nt: TGTGCCAGCAGCTTTTCAGGAAACAATCAGCCCCAGCATTTT
j_gene: TRBJ1-5; v_gene: TRBV6-6; abundance: few; d_gene: NA; len: 15; CDR3aa: CASSYSGQSNQPQHF; CDR3nt: TGTGCCAGCAGTTACTCGGGGCAGTCCAATCAGCCCCAGCATTTT
j_gene: TRBJ1-2; v_gene: TRBV6-5; abundance: NA; d_gene: NA; len: 15; CDR3aa: CASSYLVGTDYGYTF; CDR3nt: TGTGCCAGCAGTTACCTGGTGGGCACAGACTATGGCTACACCTTC
j_gene: TRBJ2-7; v_gene: TRBV6-5; abundance: NA; d_gene: TRBD1; len: 12; CDR3aa: CASSSGQYEQYF; CDR3nt: TGTGCCAGCAGCTCGGGACAGTACGAGCAGTACTTC
j_gene: TRBJ2-7; v_gene: TRBV7-9; abundance: few; d_gene: TRBD1; len: 15; CDR3aa: CASSSGTGPSYEQYF; CDR3nt: TGTGCCAGCAGCTCTGGGACAGGCCCATCCTACGAGCAGTACTTC
j_gene: TRBJ1-1; v_gene: TRBV28; abundance: NA; d_gene: TRBD1; len: 17; CDR3aa: CASSFAGQGLSTRGAFF; CDR3nt: TGTGCCAGCAGTTTCGCCGGACAGGGTCTCTCTACGAGGGGAGCTTTCTTT
j_gene: TRBJ2-7; v_gene: TRBV18; abundance: NA; d_gene: NA; len: 16; CDR3aa: CASSPLNGLGKHEQYF; CDR3nt: TGTGCCAGCTCACCCTTGAACGGCTTAGGCAAGCACGAGCAGTACTTC
j_gene: TRBJ2-2; v_gene: TRBV5-1; abundance: NA; d_gene: TRBD1; len: 15; CDR3aa: CASSLRTGNTGELFF; CDR3nt: TGCGCCAGCAGCCTCCGGACAGGGAACACCGGGGAGCTGTTTTTT
j_gene: TRBJ1-5; v_gene: TRBV7-9; abundance: NA; d_gene: TRBD1; len: 17; CDR3aa: CASSLVGTGGVDQPQHF; CDR3nt: TGTGCCAGCAGCTTAGTGGGGACAGGGGGCGTTGATCAGCCCCAGCATTTT
j_gene: TRBJ2-1; v_gene: TRBV11-2; abundance: NA; d_gene: TRBD2; len: 16; CDR3aa: CASSLVSAGGPNEQFF; CDR3nt: TGTGCCAGCAGCTTAGTATCAGCGGGGGGGCCAAATGAGCAGTTCTTC